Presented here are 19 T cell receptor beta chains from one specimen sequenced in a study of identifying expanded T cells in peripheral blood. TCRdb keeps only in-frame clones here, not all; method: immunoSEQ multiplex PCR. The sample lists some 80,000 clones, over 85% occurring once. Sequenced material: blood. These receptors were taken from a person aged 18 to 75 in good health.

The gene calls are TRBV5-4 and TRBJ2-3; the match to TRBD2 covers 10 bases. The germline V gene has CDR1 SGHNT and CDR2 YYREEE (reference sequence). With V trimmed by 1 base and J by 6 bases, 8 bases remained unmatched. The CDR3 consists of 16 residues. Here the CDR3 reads CASSLNSGGSGDTQYF. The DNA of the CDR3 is TGTGCCAGCAGCTTGAATAGCGGGGGGTCGGGGGATACGCAGTATTTT.

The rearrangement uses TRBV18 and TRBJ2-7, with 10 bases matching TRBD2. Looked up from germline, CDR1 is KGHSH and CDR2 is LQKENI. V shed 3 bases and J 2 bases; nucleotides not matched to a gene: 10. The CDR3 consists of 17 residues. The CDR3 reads CASSPVTSGSSPYEQYF. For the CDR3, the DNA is TGTGCCAGCTCACCCGTGACTAGCGGGTCCTCACCCTACGAGCAGTACTTC. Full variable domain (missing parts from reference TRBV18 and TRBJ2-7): NAGVMQNPRHLVRRRGQEARLRCSPMKGHSHVYWYRQLPEEGLKFMVYLQKENIIDESGMPKERFSAEFPKEGPSILRIQQVVRGDSAAYFCASSPVTSGSSPYEQYFGPGTRLTVT.

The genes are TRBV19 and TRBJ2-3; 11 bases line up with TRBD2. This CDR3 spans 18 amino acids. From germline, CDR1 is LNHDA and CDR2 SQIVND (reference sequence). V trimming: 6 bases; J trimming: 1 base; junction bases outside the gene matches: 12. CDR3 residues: CASSTPTQLAGGTDTQYF. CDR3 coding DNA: TGTGCCAGTAGCACACCGACCCAACTAGCGGGGGGCACAGATACGCAGTATTTT. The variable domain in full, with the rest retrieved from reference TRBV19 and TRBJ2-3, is DGGITQSPKYLFRKEGQNVTLSCEQNLNHDAMYWYRQDPGQGLRLIYYSQIVNDFQKGDIAEGYSVSREKKESFPLTVTSAQKNPTAFYLCASSTPTQLAGGTDTQYFGPGTRLTVL.

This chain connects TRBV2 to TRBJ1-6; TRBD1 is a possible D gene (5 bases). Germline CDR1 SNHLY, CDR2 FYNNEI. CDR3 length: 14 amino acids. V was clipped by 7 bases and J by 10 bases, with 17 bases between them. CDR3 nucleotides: TGTGCCAGCACCCTCGTGGGGGAGCAGTCACCCCTCCACTTT. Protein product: CASTLVGEQSPLHF.

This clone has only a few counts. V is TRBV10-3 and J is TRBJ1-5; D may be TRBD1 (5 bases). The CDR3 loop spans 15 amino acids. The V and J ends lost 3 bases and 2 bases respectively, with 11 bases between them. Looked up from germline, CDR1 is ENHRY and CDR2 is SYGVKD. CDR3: CAISETGRGNQPQHF. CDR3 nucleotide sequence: TGTGCCATCAGTGAAACCGGCAGGGGCAATCAGCCCCAGCATTTT.

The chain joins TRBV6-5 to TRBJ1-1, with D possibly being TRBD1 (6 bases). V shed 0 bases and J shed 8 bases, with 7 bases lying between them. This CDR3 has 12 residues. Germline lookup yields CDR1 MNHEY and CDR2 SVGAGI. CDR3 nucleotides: TGTGCCAGCAGTTACTCCGGGGGCGAAGCTTTCTTT. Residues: CASSYSGGEAFF.

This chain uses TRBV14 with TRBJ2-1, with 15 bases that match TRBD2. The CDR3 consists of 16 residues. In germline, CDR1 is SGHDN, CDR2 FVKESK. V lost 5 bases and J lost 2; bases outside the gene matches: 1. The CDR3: CASSRTSGGAYNEQFF. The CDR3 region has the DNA TGTGCCAGCAGCAGGACTAGCGGGGGGGCCTACAATGAGCAGTTCTTC. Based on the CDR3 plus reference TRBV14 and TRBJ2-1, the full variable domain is EAGVTQFPSHSVIEKGQTVTLRCDPISGHDNLYWYRRVMGKEIKFLLHFVKESKQDESGMPNNRFLAERTGGTYSTLKVQPAELEDSGVYFCASSRTSGGAYNEQFFGPGTRLTVL.

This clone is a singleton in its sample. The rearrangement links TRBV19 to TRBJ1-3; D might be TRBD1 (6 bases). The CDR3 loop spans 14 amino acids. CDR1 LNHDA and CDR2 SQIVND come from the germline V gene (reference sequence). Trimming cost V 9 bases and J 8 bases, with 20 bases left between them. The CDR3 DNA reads TGTGCCAGCAACGACGGGGGCTCCGCGGACACCATATATTTT. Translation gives CASNDGGSADTIYF.

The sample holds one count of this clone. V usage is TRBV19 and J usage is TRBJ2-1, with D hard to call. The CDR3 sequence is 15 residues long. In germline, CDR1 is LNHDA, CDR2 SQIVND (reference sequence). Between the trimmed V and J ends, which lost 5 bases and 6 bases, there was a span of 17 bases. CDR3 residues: CASSLAQASTNEQFF. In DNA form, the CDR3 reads TGTGCCAGTAGTCTTGCGCAGGCGAGCACCAATGAGCAGTTCTTC.

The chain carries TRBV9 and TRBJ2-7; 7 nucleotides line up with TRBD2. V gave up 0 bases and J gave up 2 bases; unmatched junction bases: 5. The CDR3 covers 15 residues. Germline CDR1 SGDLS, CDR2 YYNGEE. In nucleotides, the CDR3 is TGTGCCAGCAGCGTAGGGACGGGGGGAGCCTACGAGCAGTACTTC. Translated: CASSVGTGGAYEQYF.

The CDR3 region is CSVEGSRQYEQYF. CDR3 DNA: TGCAGCGTTGAAGGTTCCAGGCAATACGAGCAGTACTTC. The chain has TRBV29-1 and TRBJ2-7; D is unresolved. The CDR3 has 13 residues. Germline CDR1 and CDR2: SQVTM and ANQGSEA. Trimming left V 1 base short and J 4 bases short, with 11 bases between.

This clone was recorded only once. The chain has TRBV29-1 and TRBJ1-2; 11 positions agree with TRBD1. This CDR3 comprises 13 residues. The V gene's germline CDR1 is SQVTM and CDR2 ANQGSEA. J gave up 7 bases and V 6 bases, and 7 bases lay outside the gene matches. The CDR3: CSVVDRGPLGYTF. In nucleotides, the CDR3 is TGCAGCGTGGTGGACAGGGGGCCGCTTGGCTACACCTTC.

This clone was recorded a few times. The chain's CDR3 is CASMGVVDSPLHF. CDR3 sequence (DNA): TGTGCCAGCATGGGTGTAGTGGATTCACCCCTCCACTTT. The chain combines TRBV2 with TRBJ1-6, with no clear D. CDR1 is SNHLY and CDR2 is FYNNEI in the germline V gene. CDR3 size: 13 residues. Trimming pared 7 bases from V and 8 bases from J, leaving 12 bases between.

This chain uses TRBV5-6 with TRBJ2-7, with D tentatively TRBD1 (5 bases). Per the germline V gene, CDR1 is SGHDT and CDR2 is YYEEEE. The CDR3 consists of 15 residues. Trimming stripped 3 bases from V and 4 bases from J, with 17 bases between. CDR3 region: CASSSFDRRPYEQYF. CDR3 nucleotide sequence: TGTGCCAGCAGCTCCTTCGACAGAAGACCTTACGAGCAGTACTTC.

CDR3 region: CSVARGTHTEAFF. The CDR3 DNA follows: TGCAGCGTAGCCCGGGGAACGCACACTGAAGCTTTCTTT. The gene calls are TRBV29-1 and TRBJ1-1, with D unclear. CDR3 size: 13 residues. Germline V gives CDR1 SQVTM, CDR2 ANQGSEA. V gave up 6 bases and J gave up 3 bases, with 14 bases separating them.

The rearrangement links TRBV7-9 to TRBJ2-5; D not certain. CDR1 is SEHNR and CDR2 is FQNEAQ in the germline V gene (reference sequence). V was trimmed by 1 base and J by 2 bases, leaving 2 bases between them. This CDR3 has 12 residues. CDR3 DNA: TGTGCCAGCAGCTTAGGTCAAGAGACCCAGTACTTC. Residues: CASSLGQETQYF.

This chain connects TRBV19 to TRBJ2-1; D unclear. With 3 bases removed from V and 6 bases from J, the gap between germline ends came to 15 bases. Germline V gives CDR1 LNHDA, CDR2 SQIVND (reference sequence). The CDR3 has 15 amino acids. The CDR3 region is CASSIRQGLGNEQFF. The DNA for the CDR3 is TGTGCCAGTAGTATCCGCCAAGGGCTGGGCAATGAGCAGTTCTTC.

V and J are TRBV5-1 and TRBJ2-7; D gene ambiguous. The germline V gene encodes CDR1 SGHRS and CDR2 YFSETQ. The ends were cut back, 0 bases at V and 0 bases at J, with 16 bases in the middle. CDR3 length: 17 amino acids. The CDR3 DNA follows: TGCGCCAGCAGCTTGGCCAAATCACCCTACCACTCCTACGAGCAGTACTTC. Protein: CASSLAKSPYHSYEQYF. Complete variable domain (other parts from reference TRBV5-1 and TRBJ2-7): KAGVTQTPRYLIKTRGQQVTLSCSPISGHRSVSWYQQTPGQGLQFLFEYFSETQRNKGNFPGRFSGRQFSNSRSEMNVSTLELGDSALYLCASSLAKSPYHSYEQYFGPGTRLTVT.

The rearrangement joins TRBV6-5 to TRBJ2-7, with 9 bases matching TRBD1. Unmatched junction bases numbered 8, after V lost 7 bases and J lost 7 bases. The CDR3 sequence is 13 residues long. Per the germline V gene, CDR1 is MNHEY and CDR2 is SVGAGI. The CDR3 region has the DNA TGTGCCAGCAAAAGGGGACAGGGATGGGAGCAGTACTTC. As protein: CASKRGQGWEQYF.